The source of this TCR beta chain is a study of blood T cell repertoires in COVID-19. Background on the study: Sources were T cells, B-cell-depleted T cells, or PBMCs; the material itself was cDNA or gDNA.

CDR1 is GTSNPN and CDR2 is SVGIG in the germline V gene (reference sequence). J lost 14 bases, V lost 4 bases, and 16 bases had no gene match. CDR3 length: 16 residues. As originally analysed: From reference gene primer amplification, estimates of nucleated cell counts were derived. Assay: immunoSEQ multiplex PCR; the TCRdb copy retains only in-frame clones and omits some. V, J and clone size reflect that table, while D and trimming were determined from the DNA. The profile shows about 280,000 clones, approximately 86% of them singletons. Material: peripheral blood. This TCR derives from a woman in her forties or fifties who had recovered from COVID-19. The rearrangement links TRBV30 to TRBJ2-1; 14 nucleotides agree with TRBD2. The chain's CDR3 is CAWIMTSGGAQAMEFF. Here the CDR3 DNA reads TGTGCCTGGATCATGACTAGCGGGGGGGCTCAGGCCATGGAGTTCTTC. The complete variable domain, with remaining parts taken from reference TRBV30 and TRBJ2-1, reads SQTIHQWPATLVQPVGSPLSLECTVEGTSNPNLYWYRQAAGRGLQLLFYSVGIGQISSEVPQNLSASRPQDRQFILSSKKLLLSDSGFYLCAWIMTSGGAQAMEFFGPGTRLTVL.